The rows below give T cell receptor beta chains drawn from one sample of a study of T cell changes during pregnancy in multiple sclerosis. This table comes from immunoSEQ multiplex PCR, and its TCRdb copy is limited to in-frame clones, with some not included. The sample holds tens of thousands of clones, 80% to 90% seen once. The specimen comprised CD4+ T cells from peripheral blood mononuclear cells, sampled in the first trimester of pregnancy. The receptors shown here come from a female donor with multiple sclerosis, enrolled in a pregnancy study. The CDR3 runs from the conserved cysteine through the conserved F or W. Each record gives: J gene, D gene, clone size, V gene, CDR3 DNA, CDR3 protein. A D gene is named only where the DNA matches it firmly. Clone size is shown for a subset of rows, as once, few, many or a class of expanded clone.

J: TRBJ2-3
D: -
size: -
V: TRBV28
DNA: TGTGCCAGCATAGAGGGGGGGATCGCAGATACGCAGTATTTT
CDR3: CASIEGGIADTQYF

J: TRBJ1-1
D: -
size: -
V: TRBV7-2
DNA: TGTGCCAGCACCCAGGGGCAGCAGAACACTGAAGCTTTCTTT
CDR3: CASTQGQQNTEAFF

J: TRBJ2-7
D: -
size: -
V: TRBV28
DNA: TGTGCCAGCAGTTCCTGGACAGTCAGGACTCCCTCCTACGAGCAGTACTTC
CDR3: CASSSWTVRTPSYEQYF

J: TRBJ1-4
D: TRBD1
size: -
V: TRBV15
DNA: TGTGCCACCAGCAGATATAGGACAGGACTTGAAGAAAAACTGTTTTTT
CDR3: CATSRYRTGLEEKLFF

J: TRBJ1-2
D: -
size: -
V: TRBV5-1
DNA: TGCGCCAGCAGCCCCCCCGACAGCTTCTACACCTTC
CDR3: CASSPPDSFYTF

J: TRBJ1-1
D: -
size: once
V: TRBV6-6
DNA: TGTGCCAGCAGTTACTTAGGACAGCCGAACACTGAAGCTTTCTTT
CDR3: CASSYLGQPNTEAFF

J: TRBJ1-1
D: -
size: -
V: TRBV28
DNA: TGTGCCAGCAGATCCGGACAGATGAACACTGAAGCTTTCTTT
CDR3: CASRSGQMNTEAFF

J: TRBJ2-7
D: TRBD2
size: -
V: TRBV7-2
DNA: TGTGCCAGCAGCGCACCGCTTAGCGGGAGAGATTTCGAGCAGTACTTC
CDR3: CASSAPLSGRDFEQYF

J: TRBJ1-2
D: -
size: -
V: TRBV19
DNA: TGTGCCAGTAGTGCCCGCAGGGTGGGCTATGGCTACACCTTC
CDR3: CASSARRVGYGYTF

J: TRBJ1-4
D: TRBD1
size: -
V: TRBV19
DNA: TGTGCCAGTAGGACAGGGGGCACGGGAGGTGAAAAACTGTTTTTT
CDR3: CASRTGGTGGEKLFF

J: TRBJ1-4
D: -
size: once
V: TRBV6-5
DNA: TGTGCCAGCAGTTACAATCTGGGGGCGAGGGAAAAACTGTTTTTT
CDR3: CASSYNLGAREKLFF

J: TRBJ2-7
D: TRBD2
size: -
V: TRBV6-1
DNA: TGTGCCAGCAGTGAAGAGAGGCGCGGGAGCTACGAGCAGTACTTC
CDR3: CASSEERRGSYEQYF

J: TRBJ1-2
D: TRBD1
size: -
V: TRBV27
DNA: TGTGCCAGCAGTCGACAGGGGGCAAGAGGCTACACCTTC
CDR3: CASSRQGARGYTF

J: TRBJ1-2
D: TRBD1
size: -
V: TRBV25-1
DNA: TGTGCCAGCAGAGATACAGGGGGCGCGAGTGGCTACACCTTC
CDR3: CASRDTGGASGYTF

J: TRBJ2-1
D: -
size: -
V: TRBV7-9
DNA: TGTGCCAGCAGCTTAGTCGCCGGGAATGAGCAGTTCTTC
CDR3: CASSLVAGNEQFF

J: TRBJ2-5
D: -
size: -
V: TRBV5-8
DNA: TGTGCCAGCAGTTCTCCGGGACTTAAGGAGACCCAGTACTTC
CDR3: CASSSPGLKETQYF

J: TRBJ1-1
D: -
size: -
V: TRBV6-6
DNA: TGTGCCAGCAGTTACTCCGGGGACTCTGAAGCTTTCTTT
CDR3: CASSYSGDSEAFF

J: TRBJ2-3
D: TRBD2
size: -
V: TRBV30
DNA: TGTGCCTGGGTAACGGGGAGGGTCACAGATACGCAGTATTTT
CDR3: CAWVTGRVTDTQYF

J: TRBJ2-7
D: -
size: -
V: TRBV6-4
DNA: TGTGCCAGCAGTGAGGCAGAGGGCAGGGGTTACGAGCAGTACTTC
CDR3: CASSEAEGRGYEQYF

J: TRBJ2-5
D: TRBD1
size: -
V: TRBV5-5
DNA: TGTGCCAGCAGCAAAGGACAGGCTCAAGAGACCCAGTACTTC
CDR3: CASSKGQAQETQYF

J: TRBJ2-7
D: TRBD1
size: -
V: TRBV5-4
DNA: TGTGCCAGCAGTCTACAGGGGGTACGCTCCTACGAGCAGTACTTC
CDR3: CASSLQGVRSYEQYF

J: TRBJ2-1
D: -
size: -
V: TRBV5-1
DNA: TGCGCCAGCAGCCCGGACAGACAGGCTGGCGTTGATGAGCAGTTCTTC
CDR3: CASSPDRQAGVDEQFF

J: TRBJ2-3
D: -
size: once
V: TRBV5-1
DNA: TGCGCCAGCACCGACACAGGGAATGGTGCAACAGATACGCAGTATTTT
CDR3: CASTDTGNGATDTQYF

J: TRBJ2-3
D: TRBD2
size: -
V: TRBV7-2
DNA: TGTGCCAGCAGCTTAGTAGCGGGAGGGCCCCATACGCAGTATTTT
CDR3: CASSLVAGGPHTQYF

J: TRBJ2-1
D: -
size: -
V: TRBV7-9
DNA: TGTGCCAGCAGCTTAGGGGGGGACAGCTCCTACAATGAGCAGTTCTTC
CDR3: CASSLGGDSSYNEQFF

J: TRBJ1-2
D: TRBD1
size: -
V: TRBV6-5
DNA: TGTGCCACTAAAAGCTACAGGGGGGAGTCCTATGGCTACACCTTC
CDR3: CATKSYRGESYGYTF

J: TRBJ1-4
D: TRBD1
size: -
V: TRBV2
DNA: TGTGCCAGCAGTCCCCAGGGACAGGGCCCTGAAAAACTGTTTTTT
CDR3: CASSPQGQGPEKLFF

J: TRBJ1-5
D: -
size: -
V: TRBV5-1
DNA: TGCGCCAGCAGATCATATCCGGGAGACACCGACCAGCCCCAGCATTTT
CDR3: CASRSYPGDTDQPQHF

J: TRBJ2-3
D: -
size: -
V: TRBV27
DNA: TGTGCCAGCCGCCTTAGGACATTCACAGATACGCAGTATTTT
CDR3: CASRLRTFTDTQYF

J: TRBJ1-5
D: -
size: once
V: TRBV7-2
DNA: TGTGCCAGCAGCTTAGCGCGGGATTATAGCAATCAGCCCCAGCATTTT
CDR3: CASSLARDYSNQPQHF

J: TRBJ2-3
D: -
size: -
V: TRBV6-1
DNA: TGTGCCAGCAGTGCAAGAGCGGGTTGGGGAACAGATACGCAGTATTTT
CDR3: CASSARAGWGTDTQYF

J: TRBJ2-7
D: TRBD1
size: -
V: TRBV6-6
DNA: TGTGCCAGCAGCTCCGGGACAGGGCCCCACGAGCAGTACTTC
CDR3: CASSSGTGPHEQYF